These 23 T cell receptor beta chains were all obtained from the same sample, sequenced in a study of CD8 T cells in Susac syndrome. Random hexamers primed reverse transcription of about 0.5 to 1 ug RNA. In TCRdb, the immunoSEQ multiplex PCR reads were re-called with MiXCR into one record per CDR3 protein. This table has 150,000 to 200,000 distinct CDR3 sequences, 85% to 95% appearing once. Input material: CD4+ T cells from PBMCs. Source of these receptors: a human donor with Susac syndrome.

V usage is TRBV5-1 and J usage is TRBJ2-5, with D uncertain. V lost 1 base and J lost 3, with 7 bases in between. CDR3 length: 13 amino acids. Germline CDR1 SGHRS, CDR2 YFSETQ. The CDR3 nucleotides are TGCGCCAGCAGCTTGATTCCCAAAGAGACCCAGTACTTC. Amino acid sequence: CASSLIPKETQYF.

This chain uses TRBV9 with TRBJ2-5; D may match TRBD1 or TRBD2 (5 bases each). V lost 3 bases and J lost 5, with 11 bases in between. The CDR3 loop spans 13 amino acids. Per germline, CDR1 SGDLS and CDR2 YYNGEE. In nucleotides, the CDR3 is TGTGCCAGCAGCGCGAGAGGGACCGAGACCCAGTACTTC. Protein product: CASSARGTETQYF.

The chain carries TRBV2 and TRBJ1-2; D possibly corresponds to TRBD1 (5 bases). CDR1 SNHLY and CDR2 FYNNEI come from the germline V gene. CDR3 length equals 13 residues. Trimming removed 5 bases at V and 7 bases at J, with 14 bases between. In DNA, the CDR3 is TGTGCCAGCAGTCCCCCAGGGTCCCGTGGCTACACCTTC. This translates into CASSPPGSRGYTF.

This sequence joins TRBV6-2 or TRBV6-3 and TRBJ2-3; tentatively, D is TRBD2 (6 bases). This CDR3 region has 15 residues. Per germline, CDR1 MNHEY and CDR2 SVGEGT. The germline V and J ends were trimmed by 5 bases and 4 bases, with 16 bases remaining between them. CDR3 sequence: CASSGLLGGADTQYF. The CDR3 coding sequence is TGTGCCAGCAGTGGGCTTCTCGGGGGAGCAGATACGCAGTATTTT.

DNA for the CDR3: TGTGCCAGCAGCCAAGGGAACACCCGATGGTACTATGGCTACACCTTC. Protein sequence: CASSQGNTRWYYGYTF. This chain joins TRBV14 and TRBJ1-2; D is unresolved. The CDR3 covers 16 residues. Trimming left V 1 base short and J 3 bases short, with 15 bases between. Germline loops: CDR1 SGHDN, CDR2 FVKESK. The full variable domain, its missing parts supplied by reference TRBV14 and TRBJ1-2, is EAGVTQFPSHSVIEKGQTVTLRCDPISGHDNLYWYRRVMGKEIKFLLHFVKESKQDESGMPNNRFLAERTGGTYSTLKVQPAELEDSGVYFCASSQGNTRWYYGYTFGSGTRLTVV.

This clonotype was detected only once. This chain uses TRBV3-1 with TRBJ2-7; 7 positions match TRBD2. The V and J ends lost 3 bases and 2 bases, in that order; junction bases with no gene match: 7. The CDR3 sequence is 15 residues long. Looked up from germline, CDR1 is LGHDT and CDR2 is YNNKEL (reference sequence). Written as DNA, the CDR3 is TGTGCCAGCAGCCAGTCTGCGGGGGAAACCTACGAGCAGTACTTC. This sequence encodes CASSQSAGETYEQYF.

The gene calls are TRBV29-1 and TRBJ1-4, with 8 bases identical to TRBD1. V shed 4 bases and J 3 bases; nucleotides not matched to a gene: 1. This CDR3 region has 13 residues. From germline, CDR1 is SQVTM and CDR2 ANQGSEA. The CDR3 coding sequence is TGCAGCGTTGGGGACAGGCCTAATGAAAAACTGTTTTTT. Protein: CSVGDRPNEKLFF.

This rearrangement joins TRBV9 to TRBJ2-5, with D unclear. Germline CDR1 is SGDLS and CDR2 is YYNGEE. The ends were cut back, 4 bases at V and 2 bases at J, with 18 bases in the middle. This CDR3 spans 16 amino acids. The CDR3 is CASSPRQTELQETQYF. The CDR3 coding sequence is TGTGCCAGCAGCCCCCGGCAAACGGAACTTCAAGAGACCCAGTACTTC.

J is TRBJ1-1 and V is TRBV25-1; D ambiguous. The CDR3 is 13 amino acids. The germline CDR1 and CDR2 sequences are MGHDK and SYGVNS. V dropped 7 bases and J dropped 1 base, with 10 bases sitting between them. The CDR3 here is CASTKTGNTEAFF. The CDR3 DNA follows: TGTGCCAGCACCAAGACTGGGAACACTGAAGCTTTCTTT.

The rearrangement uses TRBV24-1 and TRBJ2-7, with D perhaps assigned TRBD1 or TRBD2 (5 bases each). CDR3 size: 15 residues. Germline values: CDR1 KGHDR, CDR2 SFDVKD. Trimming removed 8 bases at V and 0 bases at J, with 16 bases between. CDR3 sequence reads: CATIRIGTDSYEQYF. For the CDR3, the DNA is TGTGCCACCATTAGGATCGGGACGGACTCCTACGAGCAGTACTTC.

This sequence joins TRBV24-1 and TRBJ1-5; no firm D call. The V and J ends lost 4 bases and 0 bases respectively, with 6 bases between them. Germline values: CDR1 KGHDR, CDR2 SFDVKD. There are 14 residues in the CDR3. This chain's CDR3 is CATSDGDSNQPQHF. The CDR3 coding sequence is TGTGCCACCAGTGACGGGGATAGCAATCAGCCCCAGCATTTT.

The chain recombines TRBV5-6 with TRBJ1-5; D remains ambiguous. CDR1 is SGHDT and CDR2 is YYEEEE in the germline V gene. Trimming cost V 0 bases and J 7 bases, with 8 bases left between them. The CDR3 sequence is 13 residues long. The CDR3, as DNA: TGTGCCAGCAGCTTGGGCCCGGAACAGCCCCAGCATTTT. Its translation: CASSLGPEQPQHF.

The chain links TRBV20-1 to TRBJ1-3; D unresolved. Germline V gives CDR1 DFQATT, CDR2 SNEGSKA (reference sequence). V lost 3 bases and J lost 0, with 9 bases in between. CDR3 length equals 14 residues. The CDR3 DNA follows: TGCAGTGCTAGGTCGCCCATCTCTGGAAACACCATATATTTT. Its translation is CSARSPISGNTIYF.

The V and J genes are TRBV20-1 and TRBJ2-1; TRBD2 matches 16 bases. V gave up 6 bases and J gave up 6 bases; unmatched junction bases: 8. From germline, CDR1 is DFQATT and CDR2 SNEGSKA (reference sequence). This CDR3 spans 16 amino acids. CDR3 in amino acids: CSAEGLAGGKTNEQFF. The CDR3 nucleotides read TGCAGTGCCGAGGGACTAGCGGGGGGGAAAACCAATGAGCAGTTCTTC.

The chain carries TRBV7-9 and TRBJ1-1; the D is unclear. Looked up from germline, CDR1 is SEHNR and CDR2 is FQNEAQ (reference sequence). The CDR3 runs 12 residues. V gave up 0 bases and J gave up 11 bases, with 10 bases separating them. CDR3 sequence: CASSLAGDMAFF. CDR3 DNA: TGTGCCAGCAGCTTAGCGGGAGACATGGCTTTCTTT.

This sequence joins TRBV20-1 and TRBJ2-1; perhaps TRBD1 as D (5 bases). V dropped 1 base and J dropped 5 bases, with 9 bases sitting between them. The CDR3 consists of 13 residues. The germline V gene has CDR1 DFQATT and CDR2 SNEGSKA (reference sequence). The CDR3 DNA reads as TGCAGTGCTAGAGCAGGGTGGGACAATGAGCAGTTCTTC. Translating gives CSARAGWDNEQFF.

The CDR3 here is CASSQGTNNSPLHF. In DNA, the CDR3 is TGTGCCAGCAGCCAGGGGACGAATAATTCACCCCTCCACTTT. The J gene is TRBJ1-6, the V gene TRBV3-1; a possible D gene is TRBD1 (5 bases). The V end lost 3 bases, the J end lost 5 bases, and 8 bases lay between the germline ends. The CDR3 extends over 14 amino acids. Germline CDR1 is LGHDT and CDR2 is YNNKEL (reference sequence).

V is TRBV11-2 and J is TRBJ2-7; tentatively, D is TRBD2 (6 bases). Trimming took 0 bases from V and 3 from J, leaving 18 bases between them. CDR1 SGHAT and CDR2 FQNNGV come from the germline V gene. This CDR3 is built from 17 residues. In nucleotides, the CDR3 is TGTGCCAGCAGCTTAGACCCTTTTGGGACTTCCTACTACGAGCAGTACTTC. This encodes CASSLDPFGTSYYEQYF.

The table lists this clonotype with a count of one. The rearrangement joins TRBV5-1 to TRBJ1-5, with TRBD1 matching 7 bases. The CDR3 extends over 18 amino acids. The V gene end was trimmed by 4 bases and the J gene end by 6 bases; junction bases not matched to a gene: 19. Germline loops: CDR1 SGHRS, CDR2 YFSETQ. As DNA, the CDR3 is TGCGCCAGCAGCCTCGGGATCTTGGGGACAGCGGCGCCTCAGCCCCAGCATTTT. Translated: CASSLGILGTAAPQPQHF.

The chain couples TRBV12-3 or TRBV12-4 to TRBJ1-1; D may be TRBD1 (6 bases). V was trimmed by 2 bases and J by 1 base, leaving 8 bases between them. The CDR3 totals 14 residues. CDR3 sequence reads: CASSLWGANTEAFF. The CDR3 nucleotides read TGTGCCAGCAGTTTATGGGGGGCGAACACTGAAGCTTTCTTT.

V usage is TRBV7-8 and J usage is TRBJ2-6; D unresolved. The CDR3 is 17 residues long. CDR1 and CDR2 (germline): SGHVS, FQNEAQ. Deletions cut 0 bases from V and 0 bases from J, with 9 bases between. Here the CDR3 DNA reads TGTGCCAGCAGCTTAGCAGACACATCCTCTGGGGCCAACGTCCTGACTTTC. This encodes CASSLADTSSGANVLTF.

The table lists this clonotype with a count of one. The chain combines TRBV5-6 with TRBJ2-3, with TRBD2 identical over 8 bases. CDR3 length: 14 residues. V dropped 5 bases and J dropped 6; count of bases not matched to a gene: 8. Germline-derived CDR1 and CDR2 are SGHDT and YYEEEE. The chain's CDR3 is CASRSGGPGDTQYF. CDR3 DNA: TGTGCCAGCAGAAGCGGGGGCCCCGGGGATACGCAGTATTTT.

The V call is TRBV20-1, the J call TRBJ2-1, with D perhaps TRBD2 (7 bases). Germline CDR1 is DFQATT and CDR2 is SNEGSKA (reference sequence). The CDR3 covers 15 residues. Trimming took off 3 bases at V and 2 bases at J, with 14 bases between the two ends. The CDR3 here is CSASGGGNTYNEQFF. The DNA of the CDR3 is TGCAGTGCTAGTGGCGGGGGCAATACCTACAATGAGCAGTTCTTC.